This record concerns one T cell receptor (beta chain) sequence. The CDR3 spans 12 residues. Between the trimmed V and J ends, which lost 4 bases and 7 bases, there was a span of 8 bases. The germline gives CDR1 SGHRS, CDR2 YFSETQ. These data originate in a study of OX40 agonist ivuxolimab in advanced cancers. Produced via immunoSEQ multiplex PCR; TCRdb's table is partial and in-frame only. The sample contains some 80,000 clones, around 85% of which appear only once. The sample in question was CD4+ or CD8+ T cells sorted from blood, obtained in a trial of the OX40 agonist ivuxolimab. The receptor was isolated from an adult with an advanced solid tumor such as melanoma, head and neck, liver or kidney cancer. The genes are TRBV5-1 and TRBJ1-4; D unresolved. The CDR3 here is CASSVDGEKLFF. The CDR3 DNA follows: TGCGCCAGCAGCGTAGATGGTGAAAAACTGTTTTTT. Full variable domain (rest looked up from reference TRBV5-1 and TRBJ1-4): KAGVTQTPRYLIKTRGQQVTLSCSPISGHRSVSWYQQTPGQGLQFLFEYFSETQRNKGNFPGRFSGRQFSNSRSEMNVSTLELGDSALYLCASSVDGEKLFFGSGTQLSVL.